A single sample gave rise to the 8 T cell receptor beta chains below, sequenced in a study of cytomegalovirus exposure and HLA in healthy donors. PCR amplification relied on 60 Vbeta primers (plus 13 Jbeta primers). Measured with immunoSEQ multiplex PCR; TCRdb has only the in-frame clones, and not every one. The sample lists 160,000 or so clones; just under 80% were seen once. The source material was PBMCs. The receptors come from a young man in good health and CMV-seropositive.

J is TRBJ2-5 and V is TRBV30, with a possible D match to TRBD2 (7 bases). CDR1 is GTSNPN and CDR2 is SVGIG in the germline V gene (reference sequence). With 0 bases removed from V and 5 bases from J, the gap between germline ends came to 13 bases. The CDR3 is 14 amino acids. The CDR3 coding sequence is TGTGCCTGGAGTGTAACCGGGGGGCTGGAGACCCAGTACTTC. Its protein is CAWSVTGGLETQYF.

The chain joins TRBV10-1 to TRBJ2-1, with D maybe TRBD2 (6 bases). The germline CDR1 and CDR2 sequences are WNHNN and SYGVQD (reference sequence). V was pared by 2 bases and J by 6 bases, with 11 bases between. The CDR3 sequence is 14 residues long. The CDR3 reads CASSEGPGVNEQFF. CDR3 nucleotide sequence: TGCGCCAGCAGTGAGGGTCCGGGGGTCAATGAGCAGTTCTTC.

V gene TRBV27 combines with J gene TRBJ2-6; TRBD2 is a possible D gene (6 bases). The CDR3 runs to 15 residues. The V end lost 7 bases, the J end lost 1 base, and 11 bases lay between the germline ends. The germline CDR1 and CDR2 sequences are MNHEY and SMNVEV (reference sequence). CDR3 DNA: TGTGCCAGCAAAGTAGGAGGGTCTGGGGCCAACGTCCTGACTTTC. Translation gives CASKVGGSGANVLTF. Combining the CDR3 with reference TRBV27 and TRBJ2-6 gives the whole variable domain EAQVTQNPRYLITVTGKKLTVTCSQNMNHEYMSWYRQDPGLGLRQIYYSMNVEVTDKGDVPEGYKVSRKEKRNFPLILESPSPNQTSLYFCASKVGGSGANVLTFGAGSRLTVL.

The genes are TRBV7-3 and TRBJ2-1; possible D gene TRBD1, 6 bases. V was cut by 5 bases and J by 9 bases, with 23 bases left in between. Germline loops: CDR1 SGHTA, CDR2 FQGTGA. This CDR3 spans 16 amino acids. The CDR3 here is CASSQGIRAGLGEQFF. In nucleotides, the CDR3 is TGTGCCAGCAGCCAGGGGATAAGGGCAGGGCTTGGTGAGCAGTTCTTC.

The CDR3: CSVLARGGYEQFF. The CDR3 DNA reads as TGCAGCGTTTTAGCCCGGGGGGGGTATGAGCAGTTCTTC. This chain connects TRBV29-1 to TRBJ2-1, with 8 bases identical to TRBD2. Per germline, CDR1 SQVTM and CDR2 ANQGSEA. This CDR3 is 13 amino acids long. The junction had 8 bases not matched to a gene; V was cut back by 5 bases and J by 8 bases.

On this clone: The conserved closing phenylalanine or tryptophan is absent in this CDR3, likely reflecting a read error. This chain connects TRBV7-9 to TRBJ1-6, with TRBD1 as a possible D gene (6 bases). Deletions cut 6 bases from V and 8 bases from J, with 14 bases between. The germline V gene has CDR1 SEHNR and CDR2 FQNEAQ (reference sequence). This CDR3 is 14 amino acids long. The CDR3 region is CASSQGIDDSPLHL. As DNA, the CDR3 is TGTGCCAGCAGTCAGGGGATCGACGATTCACCCCTCCACCTT.

The chain carries TRBV5-6 and TRBJ2-7; D perhaps matches TRBD2 (7 bases). Germline V gene sequence: CDR1 SGHDT, CDR2 YYEEEE. The CDR3 runs 15 residues. Trimming pared 6 bases from V and 2 bases from J, leaving 18 bases between. The DNA of the CDR3 is TGTGCCAGCACCGTGGGGTGGGGGGGGCCCTACGAGCAGTACTTC. This encodes CASTVGWGGPYEQYF.

The chain recombines TRBV27 with TRBJ2-5, with D possibly TRBD1 on 6 matching bases. Trimming removed 0 bases from V and 4 bases from J, with 6 bases in between. In germline, CDR1 is MNHEY, CDR2 SMNVEV (reference sequence). This CDR3 has 13 amino acids. In DNA, the CDR3 is TGTGCCAGCAGTTTATCGGGGGCAGAGACCCAGTACTTC. It codes for CASSLSGAETQYF.